This T cell receptor beta chain was found in a study of identical twins. The cDNA had a unique molecular identifier and a template-switch universal primer site. TCRdb re-derived calls from the 5' RACE reads in MiXCR, one entry per CDR3 protein. Found here are 200,000 to 300,000 distinct CDR3 sequences, 7% to 8.5% of them singletons; the top ten hold over 5%. This clonotype has more than one count but fewer than ten. The CDR3 is 15 amino acids. The ends were cut back, 0 bases at V and 2 bases at J, with 12 bases in the middle. Germline V gene lookup returns CDR1 SGDLS and CDR2 YYNGEE. The same sample was also studied in work on yellow fever vaccine responses in identical twins.

This receptor was taken from a woman between 18 and 30 years old in good health. The genes are TRBV9 and TRBJ2-7; D gene ambiguous. Material for sequencing was CD8+ T cells sorted from blood. The CDR3 here is CASSVAGGPTYEQYF. The CDR3 region has the DNA TGTGCCAGCAGCGTAGCAGGCGGTCCGACCTACGAGCAGTACTTC.